These 2 T cell receptor beta chains were sequenced from one sample in a study of cytomegalovirus exposure and HLA in healthy donors. With 60 Vbeta and 13 Jbeta primers, the PCR was carried out. Using immunoSEQ multiplex PCR, the repertoire was profiled, and TCRdb retains in-frame clones only, with some absent. The table has 70,000 to 100,000 clones, around 80% seen once. Sequencing was done on a sample of PBMCs. The receptors shown here come from a man between 18 and 35 years old in good health and CMV-seronegative.

V usage is TRBV19 and J usage is TRBJ1-5, with D tentatively TRBD1 (6 bases). This CDR3 spans 16 amino acids. V was trimmed by 5 bases and J by 5 bases, leaving 19 bases between them. Germline loops: CDR1 LNHDA, CDR2 SQIVND (reference sequence). The CDR3 region has the DNA TGTGCCAGTAGTTGGGGAAGAAGGGGGTCAGATCAGCCCCAGCATTTT. As protein: CASSWGRRGSDQPQHF. Looking up the rest from reference TRBV19 and TRBJ1-5 gives the full variable domain: DGGITQSPKYLFRKEGQNVTLSCEQNLNHDAMYWYRQDPGQGLRLIYYSQIVNDFQKGDIAEGYSVSREKKESFPLTVTSAQKNPTAFYLCASSWGRRGSDQPQHFGDGTRLSIL.

This clone was recorded a few times. This sequence joins TRBV5-4 and TRBJ2-1; maybe TRBD1 (6 bases). Germline CDR1 SGHNT, CDR2 YYREEE (reference sequence). CDR3 length: 14 residues. V was cut by 1 base and J by 2 bases, with 7 bases left in between. CDR3 protein: CASSLTGPYNEQFF. The DNA for the CDR3 is TGTGCCAGCAGCTTGACAGGGCCCTACAATGAGCAGTTCTTC.